A selection of T cell receptor beta chains follows, all from one sample in a study of technical replicates of blood from a few donors. Clones were sequenced by immunoSEQ multiplex PCR, and TCRdb holds only the in-frame ones, with some missing. Among roughly 93,000 clones, 95% were seen once, and the ten largest hold 0.25% to 0.3%. The sample taken for sequencing was T cells isolated from PBMCs. These receptors all come from a human donor in good health. CDR3s include the opening cysteine and the closing phenylalanine or tryptophan. Clone size appears in some rows only: once, few, many, or a class for an expanded clone.

j_gene: TRBJ2-4
abundance: once
v_gene: TRBV7-3
CDR3aa: CASSLGGAKNIQYF

j_gene: TRBJ2-2
abundance: .
v_gene: TRBV19
CDR3aa: CASIDEGLASANTGELFF

j_gene: TRBJ1-2
abundance: .
v_gene: TRBV9
CDR3aa: CASSVDGGNYGYTF

j_gene: .
abundance: .
v_gene: TRBV2
CDR3aa: CASSAPGSYEQYF

j_gene: TRBJ2-1
abundance: .
v_gene: TRBV19
CDR3aa: CASSIFSGDGDEQFF

j_gene: TRBJ2-2
abundance: .
v_gene: TRBV6-6
CDR3aa: CASSFSDRGSGELFF

j_gene: TRBJ2-5
abundance: once
v_gene: TRBV5-1
CDR3aa: CASAISGRYQETQYF

j_gene: TRBJ1-5
abundance: .
v_gene: TRBV2
CDR3aa: CASEDRVNQPQHF

j_gene: TRBJ2-1
abundance: .
v_gene: TRBV27
CDR3aa: CASSLVLAGVRDEQFF

j_gene: TRBJ2-7
abundance: .
v_gene: TRBV29-1
CDR3aa: CSVITDISYEQYF

j_gene: TRBJ2-7
abundance: .
v_gene: TRBV2
CDR3aa: CASRNPGTAQVEQYF

j_gene: TRBJ2-7
abundance: .
v_gene: TRBV5-1
CDR3aa: CASSFGGQGAGEQYF

j_gene: TRBJ2-4
abundance: .
v_gene: TRBV5-5
CDR3aa: CASSLALGSNIQYF

j_gene: TRBJ1-2
abundance: .
v_gene: TRBV5-4
CDR3aa: CASSLDRSMSYTF

j_gene: TRBJ2-1
abundance: .
v_gene: TRBV27
CDR3aa: CASSFDGTDYSNEQFF

j_gene: TRBJ1-2
abundance: .
v_gene: TRBV7-8
CDR3aa: CASSFYSDMGYTF

j_gene: TRBJ2-1
abundance: .
v_gene: TRBV4-1
CDR3aa: CASSQVATSSPYNEQFF

j_gene: TRBJ2-5
abundance: .
v_gene: TRBV5-1
CDR3aa: CASSSRTGRETQYF

j_gene: TRBJ2-7
abundance: once
v_gene: TRBV2
CDR3aa: CASRRGSYEQYF

j_gene: TRBJ2-5
abundance: .
v_gene: TRBV14
CDR3aa: CASSPQLGGQETQYF

j_gene: TRBJ1-4
abundance: .
v_gene: TRBV2
CDR3aa: CAAAGTGGALNEKLFF

j_gene: TRBJ2-1
abundance: .
v_gene: TRBV14
CDR3aa: CASSQWLAGDNNEQFF

j_gene: TRBJ2-7
abundance: .
v_gene: TRBV4-1
CDR3aa: CASSRLAGSTYEQYF

j_gene: TRBJ2-7
abundance: .
v_gene: TRBV14
CDR3aa: CASSLGGRTLYEQYF